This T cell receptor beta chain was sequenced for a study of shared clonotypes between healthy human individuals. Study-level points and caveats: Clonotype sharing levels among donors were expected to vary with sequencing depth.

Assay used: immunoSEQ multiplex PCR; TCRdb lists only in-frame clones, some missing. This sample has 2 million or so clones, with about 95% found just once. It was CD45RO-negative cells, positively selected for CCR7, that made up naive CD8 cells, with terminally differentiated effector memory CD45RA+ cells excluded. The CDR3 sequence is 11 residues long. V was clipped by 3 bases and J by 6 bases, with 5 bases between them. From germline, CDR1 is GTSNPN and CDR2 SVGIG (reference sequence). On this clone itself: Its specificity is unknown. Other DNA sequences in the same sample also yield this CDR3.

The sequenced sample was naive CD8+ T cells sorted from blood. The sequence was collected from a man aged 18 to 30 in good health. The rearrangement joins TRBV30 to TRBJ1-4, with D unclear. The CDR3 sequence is CAWSVDEKLFF. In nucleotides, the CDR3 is TGTGCCTGGAGCGTCGATGAAAAACTGTTTTTT. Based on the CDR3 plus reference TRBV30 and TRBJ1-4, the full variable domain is SQTIHQWPATLVQPVGSPLSLECTVEGTSNPNLYWYRQAAGRGLQLLFYSVGIGQISSEVPQNLSASRPQDRQFILSSKKLLLSDSGFYLCAWSVDEKLFFGSGTQLSVL.